These 15 T cell receptor beta chains originate from one sample sequenced in a study of blood T cell repertoires in COVID-19. Sequencing used immunoSEQ multiplex PCR; TCRdb keeps in-frame clones, though not all of them. The sample has around 200,000 clones; about 80% are singletons. The material sequenced was peripheral blood. The receptor source for this set is a man aged 30-40 years with active or convalescent COVID-19.

The gene calls are TRBV10-3 and TRBJ1-5; a possible D gene is TRBD1 (6 bases). V gave up 8 bases and J gave up 7 bases, with 15 bases separating them. CDR3 size: 13 residues. Germline CDR1 is ENHRY and CDR2 is SYGVKD. In DNA form, the CDR3 reads TGTGCCATCTCACAGGGAAACGAACAGCCCCAGCATTTT. Protein sequence: CAISQGNEQPQHF.

V is TRBV4-1 and J is TRBJ1-2; possibly TRBD1 for D (5 bases). CDR1 and CDR2 (germline): MGHRA, YSYEKL. Trimming cost V 1 base and J 4 bases, with 10 bases left between them. The CDR3 spans 14 residues. CDR3 sequence: CASSQGGDRYGYTF. DNA for the CDR3: TGCGCCAGCAGCCAAGGGGGGGACCGCTATGGCTACACCTTC.

The J gene is TRBJ1-2, the V gene TRBV11-2, with 8 bases lining up with TRBD1. Germline CDR1 SGHAT, CDR2 FQNNGV. J gave up 3 bases and V 3 bases, and 18 bases lay outside the gene matches. CDR3 length: 19 residues. The CDR3 loop is CASSLNPGTGQGDYYGYTF. The CDR3 coding sequence is TGTGCCAGCAGCTTGAACCCCGGAACTGGACAGGGAGATTACTATGGCTACACCTTC. The entire variable domain, with the rest obtained from reference TRBV11-2 and TRBJ1-2, is as follows: EAGVAQSPRYKIIEKRQSVAFWCNPISGHATLYWYQQILGQGPKLLIQFQNNGVVDDSQLPKDRFSAERLKGVDSTLKIQPAKLEDSAVYLCASSLNPGTGQGDYYGYTFGSGTRLTVV.

This clone was found a few times. The rearrangement uses TRBV7-2 and TRBJ2-5, with 14 bases fitting TRBD2. The CDR3 runs 18 residues. Germline V gives CDR1 SGHTA, CDR2 FQGNSA. J gave up 7 bases and V 2 bases, and 12 bases lay outside the gene matches. The DNA for the CDR3 is TGTGCCAGCAGCTTACGACTAGCGGGAGGGCCACGGTTCGGGACCCAGTACTTC. It yields the protein CASSLRLAGGPRFGTQYF.

The CDR3 sequence: CATSRDTGRDTEAFF. CDR3 coding DNA: TGTGCCACCAGCAGAGATACAGGGAGGGACACTGAAGCTTTCTTT. The chain combines TRBV15 with TRBJ1-1; D is possibly TRBD1 (6 bases). The CDR3 extends over 15 amino acids. Trimming removed 0 bases at V and 3 bases at J, with 11 bases between. Germline assignment: CDR1 LNHNV and CDR2 YYDKDF (reference sequence).

The chain employs TRBV10-3 and TRBJ2-5; the match to TRBD2 covers 8 bases. This CDR3 is 13 amino acids long. Germline CDR1 reads ENHRY; CDR2 reads SYGVKD. Trimming removed 7 bases from V and 5 bases from J; junction bases left unmatched: 6. CDR3 region: CAIKAGAGETQYF. The CDR3 DNA is TGTGCCATCAAAGCGGGAGCGGGGGAGACCCAGTACTTC.

The gene calls are TRBV5-1 and TRBJ1-5; 7 nucleotides line up with TRBD1. The trim removed 0 bases at V and 3 bases at J, leaving 3 bases unmatched. The CDR3 spans 15 residues. Germline loops: CDR1 SGHRS, CDR2 YFSETQ. The CDR3 DNA reads TGCGCCAGCAGCTTGGGACAGGGACCCAATCAGCCCCAGCATTTT. Translating gives CASSLGQGPNQPQHF.

This clone was seen once. This chain connects TRBV7-9 to TRBJ1-2; 9 bases are shared with TRBD1. CDR1 is SEHNR, CDR2 FQNEAQ, per germline (reference sequence). The CDR3 loop spans 17 amino acids. With 2 bases clipped from V and 6 bases from J, the junction kept 13 bases outside the gene matches. The CDR3 region has the DNA TGTGCCAGCAGCTTATCCGGACAGGGGCTCCTTTTGCATGGCTACACCTTC. This codes for CASSLSGQGLLLHGYTF.

The chain joins TRBV5-1 to TRBJ1-3, with D possibly being TRBD1 (6 bases). Germline-derived CDR1 and CDR2 are SGHRS and YFSETQ. The CDR3 is 16 residues long. V shed 4 bases and J shed 4 bases, with 18 bases lying between them. CDR3 nucleotide sequence: TGCGCCAGCAGCCACAAACTAACAGGGTCAGGAAACACCATATATTTT. Protein sequence: CASSHKLTGSGNTIYF.

This clone was recorded once. This chain connects TRBV7-2 to TRBJ1-3; 7 bases map to TRBD1. V shed 1 base, J shed 3 bases, and the junction held 3 bases outside the gene matches. Germline assignment: CDR1 SGHTA and CDR2 FQGNSA. This CDR3 is 15 amino acids long. The CDR3 reads CASSLGTGRGNTIYF. As DNA, the CDR3 is TGTGCCAGCAGCTTAGGGACAGGTCGTGGAAACACCATATATTTT.

The rearrangement joins TRBV19 to TRBJ1-4; D might be TRBD1 (6 bases). V lost 4 bases to trimming and J lost 8 bases, with 17 bases between them. The CDR3 is made up of 15 amino acids. Looked up from germline, CDR1 is LNHDA and CDR2 is SQIVND (reference sequence). CDR3 sequence: CASSNAGAPTEKLFF. In nucleotides, the CDR3 is TGTGCCAGTAGTAACGCAGGGGCCCCAACGGAAAAACTGTTTTTT.

There are a few counts of this clone. V usage is TRBV6-4 and J usage is TRBJ2-1; 8 nucleotides match TRBD2. In germline, CDR1 is MRHNA, CDR2 SNTAGT. The junction had 13 bases not matched to a gene; V was cut back by 6 bases and J by 0 bases. CDR3 length: 18 amino acids. The CDR3 bases are TGTGCCAGCAGCCGTCGGGTGTGCGGGGGGACCTCCTACAATGAGCAGTTCTTC. It translates to CASSRRVCGGTSYNEQFF.

The gene calls are TRBV2 and TRBJ2-1; 11 bases line up with TRBD1. This CDR3 has 16 residues. The V segment lost 7 bases and the J segment 3 bases; nucleotides outside the gene matches: 8. Germline V gene data show CDR1 as SNHLY and CDR2 as FYNNEI. The CDR3 DNA is TGTGCCAGCAACGGACAGGGGGCTCTAAACTACAATGAGCAGTTCTTC. Amino acid sequence: CASNGQGALNYNEQFF. The variable domain in full, completed from reference TRBV2 and TRBJ2-1, reads EPEVTQTPSHQVTQMGQEVILRCVPISNHLYFYWYRQILGQKVEFLVSFYNNEISEKSEIFDDQFSVERPDGSNFTLKIRSTKLEDSAMYFCASNGQGALNYNEQFFGPGTRLTVL.

This chain connects TRBV6-1 to TRBJ1-2, with D uncertain. Germline V lookup: CDR1 MNHNS, CDR2 SASEGT. The CDR3 loop spans 14 amino acids. The germline V and J ends were trimmed by 3 bases and 7 bases, with 15 bases remaining between them. The CDR3 DNA sequence: TGTGCCAGCAGTGACCTGGAGGTCCGCGGTGGCTACACCTTC. This gives the protein CASSDLEVRGGYTF.

This clone occurred a few times. This chain links TRBV29-1 with TRBJ2-1, with 13 bases that match TRBD2. V lost 5 bases, J lost 0 bases, and 1 base stayed unmatched. Germline CDR1 and CDR2: SQVTM and ANQGSEA. The CDR3 contains 15 residues. CDR3 residues: CSVRTSGGSYNEQFF. As DNA, the CDR3 is TGCAGCGTTAGGACTAGCGGGGGCTCCTACAATGAGCAGTTCTTC.